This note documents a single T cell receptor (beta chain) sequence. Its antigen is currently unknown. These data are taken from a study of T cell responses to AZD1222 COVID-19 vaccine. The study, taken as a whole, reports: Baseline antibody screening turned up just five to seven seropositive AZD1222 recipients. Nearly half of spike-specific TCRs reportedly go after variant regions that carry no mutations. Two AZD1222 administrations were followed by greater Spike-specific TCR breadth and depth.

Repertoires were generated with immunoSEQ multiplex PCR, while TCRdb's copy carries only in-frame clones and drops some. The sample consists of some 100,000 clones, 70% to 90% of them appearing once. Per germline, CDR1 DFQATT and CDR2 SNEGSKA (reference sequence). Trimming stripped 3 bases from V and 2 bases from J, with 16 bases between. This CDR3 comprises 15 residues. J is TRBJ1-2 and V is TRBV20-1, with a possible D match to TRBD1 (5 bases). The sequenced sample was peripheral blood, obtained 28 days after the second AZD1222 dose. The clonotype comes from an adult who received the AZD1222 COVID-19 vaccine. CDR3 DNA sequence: TGCAGTGCTAGTTATCGGCAGGGAGCCAACTATGGCTACACCTTC. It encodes CSASYRQGANYGYTF.